This T cell receptor beta chain emerged from a study of T cell responses to AZD1222 COVID-19 vaccine. Study findings and constraints: Compared with day 0, the breadth and depth of the Spike-specific TCR repertoire rose significantly after two doses of AZD1222. Females outnumbered males among donors, who were mostly white British; clonal diversity was possibly underestimated.

This table comes from immunoSEQ multiplex PCR, and its TCRdb copy is limited to in-frame clones, with some not included. Of 90,000 to 110,000 clones in the sample, approximately 91% are singletons; the top ten hold about 13%. The V gene's germline CDR1 is MDHEN and CDR2 SYDVKM. V lost 7 bases and J 0 bases, leaving 12 bases between the germline ends. The CDR3 is made up of 14 amino acids. Points on this clone: No antigen is known for it.

The gene calls are TRBV28 and TRBJ1-1; D gene ambiguous. The material sequenced was peripheral blood, taken on day 0 of MenACWY control vaccination. The origin of this receptor is an adult in good health. The CDR3 reads CASMGVQVNTEAFF. The CDR3 DNA reads TGTGCCAGCATGGGAGTGCAGGTGAACACTGAAGCTTTCTTT.